This TCR beta chain was identified during a study of beta chain features in type 1 diabetes (dated by TCRdb to the late 2010s). Study-level background: Mean age, gender distribution, total cell number and subset yield were not different between patients and healthy donors. In the study, TCRB repertoires of sorted circulating CD4+ T cell subsets from recently diagnosed type 1 diabetes patients were compared with those of matched healthy donors. A total of 107,917,701 sorted cells were examined across all samples, and the number of cells per subset was strongly correlated with RNA yield. Naive and central memory subsets were obtained from all 30 or so donors, but regulatory and stem cell-like memory subsets were isolated from only 8 patients and 8 healthy donors.

Turning to this clone: No antigen is known for it. Base quality data are lacking; no much larger clone is found one base away.

The entire isolated RNA was reverse transcribed using the High Capacity cDNA Reverse Transcription Kit, and thus expressed TCRB transcripts were sequenced. Naive, central memory and regulatory T cell samples underwent deep immunoSEQ sequencing, averaging about 3.57 million total reads per sample. Sorted cells were lysed in RLT buffer, and RNA was extracted using DNase-treated RNeasy Micro or Mini kits according to cell number. To prevent cross-contamination, every cell subset was processed on its own, while patient and healthy donor samples were processed together. The immunoSEQ multiplex PCR was used to amplify TCRB sequences from cDNA, generating 87-bp fragments that spanned the CDR3 region. Sequencing of the amplicons was done on the Illumina HiSeq platform. As for the authors' bioinformatics: Synthetic template baselines were used to correct PCR bias computationally, reads within Hamming distance 2 were collapsed, and singletons that could not be merged were discarded. Reads were aligned against IMGT so that V, D and J genes, CDR3 length and insertions or deletions at six rearrangement sites could be assigned. Within each subset, clonotype counts were normalized to sorted cell number, and only after that were true diversity and Gini coefficients computed with the tcR R package. The overlap coefficient, calculated on TCRB nucleotide sequences, was used to quantify repertoire sharing. Out-of-frame TCRB sequences from naive cells were analyzed as a proxy for the pre-selection repertoire. In TCRdb, the immuneACCESS table is reduced to in-frame sequences with V and J assigned. These tables do not hold every clone; where another copy was compared, an unresolved V gene accounts for under half, and the others remain unexplained. V, J and clone size are taken as reported in that table, and D and trimming were inferred from the DNA itself. Counted in this sample were 900,000 or so clones; around a sixth of them appeared once. About 0.02% of the sample lies in the top ten.

From each donor, a single peripheral blood sample of 100 to 150 mL on average was drawn into heparinised tubes. A BD FACSAria II and a panel including CD45RO, CCR7, CD25, CD127, CD95 and CD27 were used to sort naive, central memory, regulatory and stem cell-like memory CD4+ T cells. Every sorted population had a purity above 95%. PBMCs were isolated right away by Lymphoprep density gradient centrifugation and were stained directly, without culture. So that batch effects would be minimized, each experiment stained and sorted samples in pairs, pairing one healthy donor with one patient. Results and caveats for the whole study, not just this receptor: Naive, central memory and regulatory TCRB repertoires appeared more similar among patients than among healthy donors. In all four CD4+ subsets, TCRB CDR3 length was moderately but significantly shorter in type 1 diabetes patients. HLA sub-analyses involved small numbers of individuals, so any influence of HLA type on TCRB rearrangement remained unresolved. Shorter templates might have been favored by PCR, but patient and control samples were amplified and corrected together, so both groups would have been affected equally by any skew. Fewer insertions and more nucleotide deletions at VDJ recombination sites were observed in patients with type 1 diabetes, implying thymic rearrangement abnormalities. Sequencing cDNA rather than genomic DNA could over-represent highly expressing activated cells, although activation and CD3 levels did not differ between groups.

Sequenced sample: naive CD4+ T cells from blood. This specimen's cell subset or site label, per the study, means: true naive CD4+ T cells. This receptor was taken from a woman younger than 35 in good health.

The encoded CDR3 is CASLTGPLNIQYF. The nucleotide sequence is TGTGCCAGCCTCACGGGACCTCTAAACATTCAGTACTTC. Rearrangement joined TRBV2 to TRBJ2-4; the D region may be TRBD1 or TRBD2, each matching 5 bases equally. Measured from the cysteine to the phenylalanine, the CDR3 is 13 residues long. Only the CDR3 DNA stays, 39 bases, in frame from base 1. At the junction V is shortened by 8 bases and J by 6 bases, with 14 bases in between. In the germline V gene, CDR1 corresponds to SNHLY and CDR2 to FYNNEI.